Presented here are 2 T cell receptor beta chains from one specimen sequenced in a study of tumor and adjacent non-tumor tissue in lung cancer. RNA was extracted from bulk tissue without any cell sorting. The normal lung tissue was taken more than 3 cm from the tumor edge. A modified ARM-PCR protocol with three rounds of nested PCR amplified TCRbeta. Each CDR3 protein gets one entry after TCRdb re-called the multiplex PCR reads with MiXCR. This sample yields around 75,000 distinct CDR3 sequences, of which about two thirds are seen a single time; about a quarter belongs to the top ten. Input material: distant non-tumor lung tissue. All receptors derive from a woman in her fifties or sixties with non-small cell lung cancer.

A remark on this clonotype: A read error is likely, as this CDR3 ends without the conserved phenylalanine or tryptophan. The chain carries TRBV14 and TRBJ2-2; a possible D gene is TRBD2 (6 bases). Germline values: CDR1 SGHDN, CDR2 FVKESK. Deletions cut 1 base from V and 6 bases from J, with 9 bases between. This CDR3 has 14 residues. The CDR3 nucleotides are TGTGCCAGCAGCCAAGTTTGGGAGGCCGGGGAGCTGTTTTCT. Translating it yields CASSQVWEAGELFS.

By share, this clonotype ranks as medium-sized. The chain combines TRBV6-2 or TRBV6-3 with TRBJ1-5; D is uncertain. CDR1 is MNHEY, CDR2 SVGEGT, per germline. With 4 bases removed from V and 3 bases from J, the gap between germline ends came to 7 bases. CDR3 size: 13 residues. CDR3 sequence: CASSLLVNQPQHF. The CDR3 DNA follows: TGTGCCAGCAGTTTACTTGTCAATCAGCCCCAGCATTTT.